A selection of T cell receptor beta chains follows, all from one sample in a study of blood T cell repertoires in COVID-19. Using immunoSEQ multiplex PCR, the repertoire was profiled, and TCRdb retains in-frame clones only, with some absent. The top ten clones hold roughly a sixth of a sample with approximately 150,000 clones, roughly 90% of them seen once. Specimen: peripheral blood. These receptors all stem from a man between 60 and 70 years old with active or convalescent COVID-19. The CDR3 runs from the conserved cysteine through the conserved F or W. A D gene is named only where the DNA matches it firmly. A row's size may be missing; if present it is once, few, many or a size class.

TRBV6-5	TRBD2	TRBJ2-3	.	TGTGCCAGCAGTTATAGCGGGGAGAACACAGATACGCAGTATTTT	CASSYSGENTDTQYF
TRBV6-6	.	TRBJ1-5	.	TGTGCCAGCAGTTACGGGGGCGGTCAGCCCCAGCATTTT	CASSYGGGQPQHF
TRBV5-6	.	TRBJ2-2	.	TGTGCCAGCAGCTTTGAGGTAAAGCGTCTCAACACCGGGGAGCTGTTTTTT	CASSFEVKRLNTGELFF
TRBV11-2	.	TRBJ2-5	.	TGTGCCAGCAGCTTAGGAGACCAAGAGACCCAGTACTTC	CASSLGDQETQYF
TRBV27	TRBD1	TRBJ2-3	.	TGTGCCAGCAGTCCCTGGACAGGGACAGATACGCAGTATTTT	CASSPWTGTDTQYF
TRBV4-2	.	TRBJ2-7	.	TGTGCCAGCAGCCAGGGCAGCGGGTCCGCCTACGAGCAGTACTTC	CASSQGSGSAYEQYF
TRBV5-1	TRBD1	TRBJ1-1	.	TGCGCCAGCAAAGGGACAGGGGGCGCGGGGACTGAAGCTTTCTTT	CASKGTGGAGTEAFF
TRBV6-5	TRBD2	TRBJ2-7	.	TGTGCCGCACGGGCTAGCGGGGGGGACGAGCAGTACTTC	CAARASGGDEQYF
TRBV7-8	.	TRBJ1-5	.	TGTGCCAGCAGTTCGACAGTTCCCAATCAGCCCCAGCATTTT	CASSSTVPNQPQHF
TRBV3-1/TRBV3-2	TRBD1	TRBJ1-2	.	TGTGCCAGCAGCCAAGAAGGAGGGGGCCGTGGCTACACCTTC	CASSQEGGGRGYTF
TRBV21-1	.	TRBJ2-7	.	TGTGCCAGCAGCAAAGGTACCCCGGGATCAGAATACGAGCAGTACTTC	CASSKGTPGSEYEQYF
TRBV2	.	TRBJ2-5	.	TGTGCCAGCAGTGGAGTAGTAGCGCCACGATCCCAAGAGACCCAGTACTTC	CASSGVVAPRSQETQYF
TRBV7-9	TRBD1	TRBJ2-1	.	TGTGCCAGCAGCAACGGACAGGGGGCTATAGATGAGCAGTTCTTC	CASSNGQGAIDEQFF
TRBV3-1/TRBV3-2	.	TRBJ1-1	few	TGTGCCAGCAGCCCTAGGTCATCGAACACTGAAGCTTTCTTT	CASSPRSSNTEAFF
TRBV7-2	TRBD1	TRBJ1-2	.	TGTGCCAGCAGCCCGGACAGGGGGGACTATGGCTACACCTTC	CASSPDRGDYGYTF
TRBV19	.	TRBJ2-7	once	TGTGCCAGTAGCCGTTGGGGAGGTAAACCCTACGAGCAGTACTTC	CASSRWGGKPYEQYF
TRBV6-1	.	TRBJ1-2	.	TGTGCCAGCAGTGAAATGATACTGCCTAACTATGGCTACACCTTC	CASSEMILPNYGYTF
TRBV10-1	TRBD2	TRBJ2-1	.	TGCGCCAGCAGTGGTCTGGTAGCGGGGGCCTCCTACAATGAGCAGTTCTTC	CASSGLVAGASYNEQFF
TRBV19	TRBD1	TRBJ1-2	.	TGTGCCAGTAGTAGGGACAGCTCGCTCTATGGCTACACCTTC	CASSRDSSLYGYTF
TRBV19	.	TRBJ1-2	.	TGTGCCAGTAGTATACCCACTACTAACTATGGCTACACCTTC	CASSIPTTNYGYTF
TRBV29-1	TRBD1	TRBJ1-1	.	TGCAGCGTTACCGGACAGGGAGGCACTGAAGCTTTCTTT	CSVTGQGGTEAFF
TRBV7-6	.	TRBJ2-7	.	TGTGCCAGCAGCTTAGTTCAGACAGCGTCCTACGAGCAGTACTTC	CASSLVQTASYEQYF
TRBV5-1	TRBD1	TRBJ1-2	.	TGCGCCAGCAGCCGGGGGACAGGCTACAACTATGGCTACACCTTC	CASSRGTGYNYGYTF
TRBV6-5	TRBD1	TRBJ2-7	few	TGTGCCAGCAGCAGAGCGGACAGGGACGTCCACGAGCAGTACTTC	CASSRADRDVHEQYF
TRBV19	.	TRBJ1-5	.	TGTGCCAGTAACAAGGGAGGGCTTGGCAATCAGCCCCAGCATTTT	CASNKGGLGNQPQHF
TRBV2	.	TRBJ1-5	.	TGTGCCAGCAGGGAGGACAGAGTCAATCAGCCCCAGCATTTT	CASREDRVNQPQHF
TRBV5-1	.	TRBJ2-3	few	TGCGCCAGCAGCTTGGGGGGGCCCGCAGATACGCAGTATTTT	CASSLGGPADTQYF
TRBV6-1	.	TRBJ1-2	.	TGTGCCAGCAGTGAAAACATTCTGGGCGACTATGGCTACACCTTC	CASSENILGDYGYTF
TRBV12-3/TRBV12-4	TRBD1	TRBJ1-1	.	TGTGCCAGCAGTCCTTCGACAGGGGATGAAGCTTTCTTT	CASSPSTGDEAFF
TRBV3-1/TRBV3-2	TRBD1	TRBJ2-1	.	TGTGCCAGCAGCCCGAGGACAGGGGTATACAATGAGCAGTTCTTC	CASSPRTGVYNEQFF
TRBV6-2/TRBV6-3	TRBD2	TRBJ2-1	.	TGTGCCAGCAGTTACTGGCGGGGGGGCGAGCAGTTCTTC	CASSYWRGGEQFF
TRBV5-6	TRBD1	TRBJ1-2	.	TGTGCCAGCAGCCCCAACGGGCAGGGGGGCTATGGCTACACCTTC	CASSPNGQGGYGYTF
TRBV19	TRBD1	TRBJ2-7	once	TGTGCCAGTAGTACACCATCCGGGACAGGGTACGAGCAGTACTTC	CASSTPSGTGYEQYF
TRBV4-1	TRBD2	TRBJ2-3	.	TGCGCCAGCAGCCTCACCGGGACTAGCGGGGGGGATGCGACAGATACGCAGTATTTT	CASSLTGTSGGDATDTQYF
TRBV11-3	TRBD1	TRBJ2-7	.	TGTGCCAGCAGCTTAGATCATCCGGGGACAGGGTCCTACGAGCAGTACTTC	CASSLDHPGTGSYEQYF
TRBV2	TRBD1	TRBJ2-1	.	TGTGCCAGCACCCGGACAGGGTTCGATTACAATGAGCAGTTCTTC	CASTRTGFDYNEQFF
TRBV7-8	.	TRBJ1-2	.	TGTGCCAGCAGCCCGCCCGATAGGGGTCCTAACTATGGCTACACCTTC	CASSPPDRGPNYGYTF
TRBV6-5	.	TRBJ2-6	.	TGTGCCAGCAGTTACATGGGCCCTGGGGCCAACGTCCTGACTTTC	CASSYMGPGANVLTF
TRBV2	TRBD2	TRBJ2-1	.	TGTGCCAGCAGTGAAATGGGACTAGAATTAAATGAGCAGTTCTTC	CASSEMGLELNEQFF
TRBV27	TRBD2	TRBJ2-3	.	TGTGCCAGCAGTTTATCTCTAGCGGGGGCTAGCACAGATACGCAGTATTTT	CASSLSLAGASTDTQYF
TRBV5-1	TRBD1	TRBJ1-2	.	TGCGCCAGCAGCTTCTCCGGACAGGGCGGGACAAGTGGCTACACCTTC	CASSFSGQGGTSGYTF
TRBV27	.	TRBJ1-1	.	TGTGCCACGGGAGGGGCAGACACTGAAGCTTTCTTT	CATGGADTEAFF